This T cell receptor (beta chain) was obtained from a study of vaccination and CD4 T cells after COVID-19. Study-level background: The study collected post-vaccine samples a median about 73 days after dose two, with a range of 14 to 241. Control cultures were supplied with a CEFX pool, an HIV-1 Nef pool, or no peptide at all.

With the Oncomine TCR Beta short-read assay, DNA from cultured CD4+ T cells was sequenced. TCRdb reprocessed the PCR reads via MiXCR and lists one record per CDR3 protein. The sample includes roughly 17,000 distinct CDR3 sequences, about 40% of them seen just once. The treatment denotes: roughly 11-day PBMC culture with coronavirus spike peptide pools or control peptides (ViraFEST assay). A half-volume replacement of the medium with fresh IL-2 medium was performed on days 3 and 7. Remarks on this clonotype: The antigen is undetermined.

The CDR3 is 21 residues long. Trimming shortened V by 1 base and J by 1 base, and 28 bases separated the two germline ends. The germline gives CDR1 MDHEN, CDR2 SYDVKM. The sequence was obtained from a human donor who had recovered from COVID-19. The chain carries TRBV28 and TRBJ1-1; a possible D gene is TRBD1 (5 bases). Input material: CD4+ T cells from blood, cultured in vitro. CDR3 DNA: TGTGCCAGCAGTTTATTTTTTCAGTGGGCGTTTGGAGGACACACGAACACTGAAGCTTTCTTT. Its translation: CASSLFFQWAFGGHTNTEAFF.